This T cell receptor (beta chain) emerged from a study of T-cell memory formation after mild COVID-19. At the level of the study: Largely, TCR clusters stayed within a single donor. Regarding the study as a whole: Certain responding clones were present in pre-infection memory, suggesting participation of cross-reactive memory. Shrinking CD4+ clones were chiefly CM and EM; CD8+ ones were chiefly EMRA. Nothing confirmed that second-wave clones peaking on day 37 were specific for SARS-CoV-2.

V was pared by 4 bases and J by 5 bases, with 7 bases of the junction left unmatched. Looked up from germline, CDR1 is ENHRY and CDR2 is SYGVKD. This CDR3 region has 14 residues. TCRdb fed the 5' RACE reads into MiXCR, producing one record per CDR3 protein. This table holds about 200,000 distinct CDR3 sequences, approximately 10% found once. As to this clonotype: What it binds is unknown.

The chain links TRBV10-3 to TRBJ2-7; TRBD1 aligns across 8 bases. Source material: PBMCs or a T cell subset sorted from them (not recorded which). The sequence was collected from a man between 18 and 29 years old who had mild COVID-19 (a few samples of this study predate the infection). Cell type and time point are not known. Written as DNA, the CDR3 is TGTGCCATCAGTGCACGGGACAGGACGGACGAGCAGTACGTC. This encodes CAISARDRTDEQYV.